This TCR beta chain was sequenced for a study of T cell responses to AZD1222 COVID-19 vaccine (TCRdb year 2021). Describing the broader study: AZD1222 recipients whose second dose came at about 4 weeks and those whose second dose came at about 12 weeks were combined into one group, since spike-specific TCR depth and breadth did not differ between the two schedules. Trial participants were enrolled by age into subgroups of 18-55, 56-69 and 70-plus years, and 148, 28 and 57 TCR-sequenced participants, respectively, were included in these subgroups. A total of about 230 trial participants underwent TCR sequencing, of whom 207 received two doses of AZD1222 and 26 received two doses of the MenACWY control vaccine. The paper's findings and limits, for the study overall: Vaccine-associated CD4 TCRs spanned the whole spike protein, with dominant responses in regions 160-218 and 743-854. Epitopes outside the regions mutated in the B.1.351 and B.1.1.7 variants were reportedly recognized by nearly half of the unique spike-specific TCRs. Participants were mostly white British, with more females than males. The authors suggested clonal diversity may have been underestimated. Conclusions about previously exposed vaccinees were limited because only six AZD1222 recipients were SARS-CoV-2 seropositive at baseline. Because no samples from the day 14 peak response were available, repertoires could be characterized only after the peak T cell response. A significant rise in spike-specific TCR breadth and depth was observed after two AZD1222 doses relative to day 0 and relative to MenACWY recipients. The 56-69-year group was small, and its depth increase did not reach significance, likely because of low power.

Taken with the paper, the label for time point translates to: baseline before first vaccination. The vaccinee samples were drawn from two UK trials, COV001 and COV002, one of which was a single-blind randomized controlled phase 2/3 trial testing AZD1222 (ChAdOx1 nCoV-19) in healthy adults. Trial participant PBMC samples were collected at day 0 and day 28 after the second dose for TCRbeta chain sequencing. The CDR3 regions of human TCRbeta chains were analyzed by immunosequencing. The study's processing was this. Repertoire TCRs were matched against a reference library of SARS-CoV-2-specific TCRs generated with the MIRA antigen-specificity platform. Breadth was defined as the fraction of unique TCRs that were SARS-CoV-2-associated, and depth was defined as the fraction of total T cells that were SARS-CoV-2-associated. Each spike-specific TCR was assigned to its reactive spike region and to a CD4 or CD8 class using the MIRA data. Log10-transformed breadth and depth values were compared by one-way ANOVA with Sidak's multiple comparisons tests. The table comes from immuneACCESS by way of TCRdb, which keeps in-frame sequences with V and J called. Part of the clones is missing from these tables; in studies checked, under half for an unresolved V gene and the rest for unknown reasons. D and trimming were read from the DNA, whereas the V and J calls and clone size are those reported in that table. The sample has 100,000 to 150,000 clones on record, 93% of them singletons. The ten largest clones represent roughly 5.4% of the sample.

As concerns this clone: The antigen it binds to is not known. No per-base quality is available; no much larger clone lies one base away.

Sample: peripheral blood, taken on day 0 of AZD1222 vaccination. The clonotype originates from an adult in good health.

The CDR3 loop reads CASSVRPPQGNTEAFF. The bases are TGTGCCAGTAGTGTCCGGCCCCCACAGGGGAACACTGAAGCTTTCTTT. In this chain, TRBV19 is recombined with TRBJ1-1, and TRBD1 may be the D gene, going by 6 matching bases. V gives up 5 bases and J gives up 1 base, and the segment between their germline ends measures 17 bases. From its cysteine to its phenylalanine, the CDR3 spans 16 amino acids. The only DNA kept is the CDR3, 48 bases in frame from the first base. Per the germline V gene (reference sequence), LNHDA is the CDR1 and SQIVND is the CDR2.